This T cell receptor beta chain was identified in a study of identical twins. The germline V gene has CDR1 DFQATT and CDR2 SNEGSKA (reference sequence). This CDR3 has 18 amino acids. V lost 3 bases and J lost 0, with 21 bases in between. TCRdb fed the 5' RACE reads into MiXCR, producing one record per CDR3 protein. There are 650,000 to 750,000 distinct CDR3 sequences in the sample; 21% occur only once, and over 4% lies in the top ten. The data also belong to a second study, concerning T cells expressing NK-cell markers.

This clonotype originated in a woman younger than 30 in good health. The chain combines TRBV20-1 with TRBJ2-1; D might be TRBD2 (6 bases). The sample comprised PBMCs. CDR3 in DNA: TGCAGTGCTAGTCCTTTGAGCGGGCTGGGTAGCTCCTACAATGAGCAGTTCTTC. Protein: CSASPLSGLGSSYNEQFF.